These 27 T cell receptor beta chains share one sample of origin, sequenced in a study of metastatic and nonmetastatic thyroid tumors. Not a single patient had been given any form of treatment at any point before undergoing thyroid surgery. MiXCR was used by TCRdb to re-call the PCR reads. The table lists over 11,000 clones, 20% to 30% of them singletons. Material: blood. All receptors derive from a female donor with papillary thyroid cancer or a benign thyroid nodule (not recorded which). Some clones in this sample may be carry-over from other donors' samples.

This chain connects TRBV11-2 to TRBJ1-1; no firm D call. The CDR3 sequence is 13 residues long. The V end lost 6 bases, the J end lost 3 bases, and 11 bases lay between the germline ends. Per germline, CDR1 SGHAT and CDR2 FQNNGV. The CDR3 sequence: CASSSSGDTEAFF. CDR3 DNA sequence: TGTGCCAGCAGTTCTTCTGGGGACACTGAAGCTTTCTTT.

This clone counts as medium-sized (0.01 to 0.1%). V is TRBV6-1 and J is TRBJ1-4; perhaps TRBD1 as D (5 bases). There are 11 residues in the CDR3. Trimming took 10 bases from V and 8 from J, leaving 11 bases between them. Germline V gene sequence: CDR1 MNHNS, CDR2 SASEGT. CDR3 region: CATTRGEKLFF. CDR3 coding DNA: TGTGCCACGACCCGGGGGGAAAAACTGTTTTTT.

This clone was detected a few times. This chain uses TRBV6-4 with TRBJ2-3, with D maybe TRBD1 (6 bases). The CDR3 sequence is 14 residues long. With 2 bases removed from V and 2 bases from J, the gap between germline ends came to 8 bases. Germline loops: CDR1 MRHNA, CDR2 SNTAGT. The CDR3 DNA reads TGTGCCAGCAGTGACGGGACAAACACAGATACGCAGTATTTT. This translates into CASSDGTNTDTQYF.

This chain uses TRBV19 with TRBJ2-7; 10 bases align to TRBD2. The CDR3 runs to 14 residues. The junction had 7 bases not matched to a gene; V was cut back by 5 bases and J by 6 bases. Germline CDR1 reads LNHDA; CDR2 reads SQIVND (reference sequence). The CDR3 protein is CASSSAGGPIEQYF. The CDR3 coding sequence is TGTGCCAGTAGTTCAGCGGGAGGGCCAATCGAGCAGTACTTC.

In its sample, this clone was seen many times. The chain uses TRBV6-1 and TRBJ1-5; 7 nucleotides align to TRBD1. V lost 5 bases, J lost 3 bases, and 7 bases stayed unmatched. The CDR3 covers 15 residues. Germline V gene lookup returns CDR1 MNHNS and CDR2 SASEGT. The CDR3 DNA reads TGTGCCAGCAGTCACAGGGGCGCGTACAATCAGCCCCAGCATTTT. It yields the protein CASSHRGAYNQPQHF.

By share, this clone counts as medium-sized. The DNA for the CDR3 is TGTGCCAGCAGCGAGAAGGGGGCTTTGGGCAATGAGCAGTTCTTC. Its protein is CASSEKGALGNEQFF. The chain links TRBV7-2 to TRBJ2-1, with 7 bases fitting TRBD1. The CDR3 runs 15 residues. Looked up from germline, CDR1 is SGHTA and CDR2 is FQGNSA. V gave up 5 bases and J gave up 6 bases; unmatched junction bases: 10.

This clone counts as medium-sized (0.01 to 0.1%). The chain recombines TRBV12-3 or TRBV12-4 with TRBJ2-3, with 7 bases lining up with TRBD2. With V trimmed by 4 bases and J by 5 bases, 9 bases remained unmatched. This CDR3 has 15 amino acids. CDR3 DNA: TGTGCCAGCAGTTCACCCGGACTAGACGAAGATACGCAGTATTTT. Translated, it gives CASSSPGLDEDTQYF.

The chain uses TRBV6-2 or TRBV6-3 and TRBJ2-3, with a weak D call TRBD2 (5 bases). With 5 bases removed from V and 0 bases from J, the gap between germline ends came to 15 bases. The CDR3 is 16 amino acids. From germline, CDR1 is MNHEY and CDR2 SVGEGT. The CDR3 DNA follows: TGTGCCAGCAGTAACCCCTCCGGGGTAAGCACAGATACGCAGTATTTT. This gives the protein CASSNPSGVSTDTQYF.

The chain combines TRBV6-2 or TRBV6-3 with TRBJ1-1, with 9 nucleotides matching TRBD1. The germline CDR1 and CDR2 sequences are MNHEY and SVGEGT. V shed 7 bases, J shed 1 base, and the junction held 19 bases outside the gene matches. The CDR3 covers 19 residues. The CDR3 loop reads CASNLDCEHDRGWNTEAFF. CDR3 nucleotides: TGTGCCAGCAACCTTGATTGTGAGCATGACAGGGGGTGGAACACTGAAGCTTTCTTT.

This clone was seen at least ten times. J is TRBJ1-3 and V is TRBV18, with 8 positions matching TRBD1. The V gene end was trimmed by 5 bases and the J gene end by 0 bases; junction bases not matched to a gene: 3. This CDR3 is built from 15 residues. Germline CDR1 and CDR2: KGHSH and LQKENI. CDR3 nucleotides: TGTGCCAGCTCATCGACAGGGGACTCTGGAAACACCATATATTTT. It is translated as CASSSTGDSGNTIYF.

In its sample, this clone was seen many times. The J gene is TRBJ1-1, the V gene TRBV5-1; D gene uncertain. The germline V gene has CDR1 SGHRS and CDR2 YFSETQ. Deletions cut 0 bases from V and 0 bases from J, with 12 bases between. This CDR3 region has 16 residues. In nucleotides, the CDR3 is TGCGCCAGCAGCTTGGTGGCGGGGTCGGTGAACACTGAAGCTTTCTTT. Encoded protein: CASSLVAGSVNTEAFF.

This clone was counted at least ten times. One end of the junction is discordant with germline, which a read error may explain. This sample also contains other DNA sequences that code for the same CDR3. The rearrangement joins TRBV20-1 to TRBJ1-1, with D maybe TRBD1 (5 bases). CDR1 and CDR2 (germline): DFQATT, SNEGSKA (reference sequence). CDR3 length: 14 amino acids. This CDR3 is CSARPGPMNTEAFF. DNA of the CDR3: TGTAGTGCTAGACCGGGGCCCATGAACACTGAAGCTTTCTTT.

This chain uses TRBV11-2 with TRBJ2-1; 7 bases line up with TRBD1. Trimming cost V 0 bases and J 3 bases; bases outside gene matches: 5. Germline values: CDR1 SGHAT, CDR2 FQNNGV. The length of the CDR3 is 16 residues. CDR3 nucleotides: TGTGCCAGCAGCTTAGAGGGCAGGGGGTACTACAATGAGCAGTTCTTC. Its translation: CASSLEGRGYYNEQFF.

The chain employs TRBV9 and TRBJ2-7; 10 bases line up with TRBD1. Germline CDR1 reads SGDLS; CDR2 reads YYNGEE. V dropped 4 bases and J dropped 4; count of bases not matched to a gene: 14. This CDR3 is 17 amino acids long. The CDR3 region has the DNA TGTGCCAGCAGCCCCCGCTCGACGGGACAGGGGATTTACGAGCAGTACTTC. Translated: CASSPRSTGQGIYEQYF.

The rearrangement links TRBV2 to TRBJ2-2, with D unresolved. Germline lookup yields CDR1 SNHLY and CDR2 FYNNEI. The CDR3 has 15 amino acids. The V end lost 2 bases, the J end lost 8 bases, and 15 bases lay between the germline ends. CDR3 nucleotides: TGTGCCAGCAGTGAACAACATGGTCCCACTGGGGAGCTGTTTTTT. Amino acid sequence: CASSEQHGPTGELFF.

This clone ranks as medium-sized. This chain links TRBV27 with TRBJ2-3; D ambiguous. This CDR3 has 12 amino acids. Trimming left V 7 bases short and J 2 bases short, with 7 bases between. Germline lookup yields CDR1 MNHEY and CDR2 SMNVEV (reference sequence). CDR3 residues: CASMTLTDTQYF. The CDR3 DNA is TGTGCCAGCATGACTCTCACAGATACGCAGTATTTT.

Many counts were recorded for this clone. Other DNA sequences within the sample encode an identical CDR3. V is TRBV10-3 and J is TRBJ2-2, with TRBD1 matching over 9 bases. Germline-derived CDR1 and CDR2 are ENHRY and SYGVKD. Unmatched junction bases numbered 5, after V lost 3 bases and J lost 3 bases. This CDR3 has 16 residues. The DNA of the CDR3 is TGTGCCATCAGTGATGGGGACAGGGAAGACACCGGGGAGCTGTTTTTT. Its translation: CAISDGDREDTGELFF.

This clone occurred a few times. CDR3 loop: CASSYSPPWGGPNEQFF. DNA of the CDR3: TGTGCCAGCAGTTACTCCCCCCCTTGGGGTGGGCCCAATGAGCAGTTCTTC. The chain joins TRBV6-2 or TRBV6-3 to TRBJ2-1; D remains unclear. Germline V CDR1 and CDR2: MNHEY, SVGEGT. The germline V and J ends were trimmed by 0 bases and 6 bases, with 18 bases remaining between them. The length of the CDR3 is 17 residues.

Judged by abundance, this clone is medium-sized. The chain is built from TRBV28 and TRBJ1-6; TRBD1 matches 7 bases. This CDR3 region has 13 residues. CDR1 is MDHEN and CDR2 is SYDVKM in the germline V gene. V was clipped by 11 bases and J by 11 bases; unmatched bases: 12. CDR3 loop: CAATGTAGAPLHF. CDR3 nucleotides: TGTGCCGCCACCGGGACAGCGGGTGCACCCCTCCACTTT.

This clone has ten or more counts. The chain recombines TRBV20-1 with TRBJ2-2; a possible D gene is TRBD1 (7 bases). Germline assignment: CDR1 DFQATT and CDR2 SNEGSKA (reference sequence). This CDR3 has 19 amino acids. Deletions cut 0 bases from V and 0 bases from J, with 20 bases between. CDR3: CSARDLSGRGDSNTGELFF. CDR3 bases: TGCAGTGCTAGAGATCTTTCGGGCAGGGGGGACTCGAACACCGGGGAGCTGTTTTTT.

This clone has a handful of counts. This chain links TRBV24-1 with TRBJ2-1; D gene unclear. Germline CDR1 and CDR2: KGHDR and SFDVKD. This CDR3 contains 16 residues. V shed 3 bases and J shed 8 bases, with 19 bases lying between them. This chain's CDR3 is CATSDPGSSPSDEQFF. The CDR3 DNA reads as TGTGCCACCAGTGATCCCGGGTCCAGTCCGTCCGATGAGCAGTTCTTC.

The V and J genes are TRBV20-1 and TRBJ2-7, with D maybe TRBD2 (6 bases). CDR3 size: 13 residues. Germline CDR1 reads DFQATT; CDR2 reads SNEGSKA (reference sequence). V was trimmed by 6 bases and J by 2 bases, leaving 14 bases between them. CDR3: CSATGELTYEQYF. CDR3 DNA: TGCAGTGCAACGGGGGAGCTCACCTACGAGCAGTACTTC.

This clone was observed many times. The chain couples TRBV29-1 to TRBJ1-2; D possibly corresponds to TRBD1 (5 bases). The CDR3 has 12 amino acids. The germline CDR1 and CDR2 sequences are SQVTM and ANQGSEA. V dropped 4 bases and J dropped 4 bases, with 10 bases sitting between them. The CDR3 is CSVVRGGYGYTF. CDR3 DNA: TGCAGCGTTGTTCGGGGGGGCTATGGCTACACCTTC.

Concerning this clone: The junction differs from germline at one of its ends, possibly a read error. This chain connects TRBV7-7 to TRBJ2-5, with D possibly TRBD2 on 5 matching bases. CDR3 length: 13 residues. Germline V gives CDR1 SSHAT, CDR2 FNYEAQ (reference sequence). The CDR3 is CSSSRQSEDTQYF. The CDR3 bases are TGTTCTAGCAGCCGACAAAGTGAAGATACCCAGTACTTC.

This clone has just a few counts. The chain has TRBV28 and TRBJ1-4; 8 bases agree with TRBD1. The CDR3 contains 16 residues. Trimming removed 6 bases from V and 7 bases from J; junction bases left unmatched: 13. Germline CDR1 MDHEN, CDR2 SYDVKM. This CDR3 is CASSDPRQGLGEKLFF. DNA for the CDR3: TGTGCCAGCAGCGATCCTAGACAGGGGTTGGGTGAAAAACTGTTTTTT.

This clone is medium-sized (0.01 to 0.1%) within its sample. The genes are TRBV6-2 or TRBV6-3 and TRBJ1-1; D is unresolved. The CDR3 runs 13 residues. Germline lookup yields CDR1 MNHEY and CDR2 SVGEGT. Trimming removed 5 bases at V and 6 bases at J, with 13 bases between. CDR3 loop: CASSGGSGSEAFF. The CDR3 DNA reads TGTGCCAGCAGTGGAGGTTCTGGATCTGAAGCTTTCTTT.

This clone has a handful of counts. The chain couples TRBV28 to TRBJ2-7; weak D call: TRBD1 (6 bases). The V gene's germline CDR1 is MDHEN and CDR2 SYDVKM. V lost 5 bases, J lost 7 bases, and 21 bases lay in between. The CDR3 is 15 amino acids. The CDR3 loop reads CASSPVASGVREQYF. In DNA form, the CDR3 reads TGTGCCAGCAGTCCCGTCGCCTCAGGGGTGCGGGAGCAGTACTTC.